The 25 T cell receptor beta chains below were found in one sample sequenced in a study of Graves' ophthalmopathy and Graves' hyperthyroidism. TCR beta CDR3 regions were amplified from RNA transcripts. HTBI primers served in a first-round RT-PCR, which a second-round multiplex PCR followed. TCRdb re-derived calls from the multiplex PCR reads in MiXCR, one entry per CDR3 protein. The sample shows approximately 480,000 distinct CDR3 sequences, roughly 14% of them seen only once. The source material was blood. These receptors were taken from a woman between 25 and 40 years old with Graves' ophthalmopathy.

This clonotype came up many times. V usage is TRBV6-2 or TRBV6-3 and J usage is TRBJ1-1; tentative D call: TRBD1 (5 bases). Trimming took off 3 bases at V and 1 base at J, with 15 bases between the two ends. The CDR3 has 16 residues. Germline V gene lookup returns CDR1 MNHEY and CDR2 SVGEGT. CDR3 sequence: CASSYGGVRGNTEAFF. The CDR3, as DNA: TGTGCCAGCAGTTATGGGGGGGTCCGAGGGAACACTGAAGCTTTCTTT.

At least ten counts were recorded for this clonotype. This chain links TRBV30 with TRBJ2-7; D is perhaps TRBD2 (5 bases). CDR1 GTSNPN and CDR2 SVGIG come from the germline V gene (reference sequence). Trimming took 4 bases from V and 1 from J, leaving 14 bases between them. CDR3 length: 14 residues. DNA for the CDR3: TGTGCCTGGATGGGAGAGACATTATCCTACGAGCAGTACTTC. Protein product: CAWMGETLSYEQYF.

Ten or more counts support this clonotype. The J gene is TRBJ2-5, the V gene TRBV12-3 or TRBV12-4; TRBD1 matches 7 bases. The CDR3 runs to 15 residues. The ends lost 7 bases at V and 1 base at J; junction bases unmatched: 9. CDR3 nucleotide sequence: TGTGCCAGCACCAAAACGGACAGGCCCCAAGAGACCCAGTACTTC. As protein: CASTKTDRPQETQYF.

Many counts were recorded for this clonotype. The chain joins TRBV6-1 to TRBJ2-7; 7 nucleotides match TRBD1. This CDR3 comprises 14 residues. CDR1 is MNHNS and CDR2 is SASEGT in the germline V gene. V dropped 2 bases and J dropped 5; count of bases not matched to a gene: 6. The CDR3 DNA reads as TGTGCCAGCAGTGAACGCCAGGGGGTAGACGAGCAGTACTTC. Encoded protein: CASSERQGVDEQYF.

This clonotype was found a few times. This rearrangement joins TRBV6-1 to TRBJ2-5; D gene uncertain. V lost 2 bases, J lost 3 bases, and 13 bases lay in between. The CDR3 is made up of 15 amino acids. Germline assignment: CDR1 MNHNS and CDR2 SASEGT. The CDR3 loop reads CASSEFGGRKETQYF. Written as DNA, the CDR3 is TGTGCCAGCAGTGAATTTGGTGGCAGAAAAGAGACCCAGTACTTC.

This chain links TRBV12-3 or TRBV12-4 with TRBJ1-6; 9 bases align to TRBD1. The V and J ends lost 6 bases and 5 bases, in that order; junction bases with no gene match: 5. This CDR3 comprises 15 residues. The CDR3 nucleotides read TGTGCCAGCAGCGACAGGACAGGGGATAATTCACCCCTCCACTTT. It codes for CASSDRTGDNSPLHF.

In this sample, this clonotype turned up many times. The chain employs TRBV2 and TRBJ1-2; maybe TRBD1 (6 bases). There are 14 residues in the CDR3. The V end lost 3 bases, the J end lost 7 bases, and 15 bases lay between the germline ends. Germline CDR1 reads SNHLY; CDR2 reads FYNNEI. The CDR3 loop reads CASSDGGAGPGYTF. The DNA of the CDR3 is TGTGCCAGCAGTGATGGGGGCGCGGGCCCTGGCTACACCTTC.

This clonotype was seen many times. This chain connects TRBV5-1 to TRBJ2-7; D uncertain. The CDR3 consists of 14 residues. With 2 bases removed from V and 0 bases from J, the gap between germline ends came to 9 bases. CDR1 SGHRS and CDR2 YFSETQ come from the germline V gene. This CDR3 reads CASSLRASSYEQYF. The CDR3 coding sequence is TGCGCCAGCAGCTTACGGGCAAGCTCCTACGAGCAGTACTTC.

This clonotype has a count of ten or more. The chain joins TRBV5-1 to TRBJ2-2; no firm D call. The V gene lost 6 bases and the J gene lost 8 bases, with 8 bases spanning the gap. Germline V gene data show CDR1 as SGHRS and CDR2 as YFSETQ. The length of the CDR3 is 11 residues. CDR3 coding DNA: TGCGCCAGCAAAACACAGGGGGAGCTGTTTTTT. It yields the protein CASKTQGELFF.

This clonotype has a count of ten or more. This sequence joins TRBV5-1 and TRBJ1-2; 8 bases map to TRBD1. The length of the CDR3 is 18 residues. The trim removed 4 bases at V and 8 bases at J, leaving 22 bases unmatched. The germline V gene has CDR1 SGHRS and CDR2 YFSETQ. CDR3 coding DNA: TGCGCCAGCAGCGAGAGTGTTGGACAGGGTTTCCTTTCTGGCGGCTACACCTTC. It translates to CASSESVGQGFLSGGYTF.

This clonotype has a count of ten or more. The CDR3 sequence: CASRRQGGNYEQYF. The CDR3 nucleotides are TGTGCCAGCCGAAGACAGGGAGGGAACTACGAGCAGTACTTC. This sequence joins TRBV19 and TRBJ2-7, with D perhaps being TRBD1 or TRBD2 (7 bases each). V lost 9 bases and J lost 3, with 18 bases in between. The length of the CDR3 is 14 residues. CDR1 is LNHDA and CDR2 is SQIVND in the germline V gene (reference sequence). Full variable domain (rest looked up from reference TRBV19 and TRBJ2-7): DGGITQSPKYLFRKEGQNVTLSCEQNLNHDAMYWYRQDPGQGLRLIYYSQIVNDFQKGDIAEGYSVSREKKESFPLTVTSAQKNPTAFYLCASRRQGGNYEQYFGPGTRLTVT.

The CDR3 sequence: CAISESPETQYF. CDR3 bases: TGTGCCATCAGTGAGTCCCCGGAGACCCAGTACTTC. The V call is TRBV10-3, the J call TRBJ2-5; D is undetermined. V lost 0 bases and J 5 bases, leaving 4 bases between the germline ends. CDR1 and CDR2 (germline): ENHRY, SYGVKD. This CDR3 is 12 amino acids long.

To note about this clonotype: A much larger clone sits a single nucleotide away, making a read error possible. This sequence joins TRBV5-1 and TRBJ2-5; D is unclear. The germline V gene has CDR1 SGHRS and CDR2 YFSETQ. V was pared by 6 bases and J by 2 bases, with 8 bases between. This CDR3 comprises 12 residues. The CDR3 reads CASITSQETQYF. As DNA, the CDR3 is TGCGCCAGCATCACCTCACAAGAGACCCAGTACTTC.

The chain is built from TRBV20-1 and TRBJ2-7; 10 bases are shared with TRBD2. The germline gives CDR1 DFQATT, CDR2 SNEGSKA (reference sequence). The CDR3 runs to 14 residues. V lost 3 bases and J lost 1; bases outside the gene matches: 3. The CDR3 region is CSARLAGVSYEQYF. Here the CDR3 DNA reads TGCAGTGCTAGGCTAGCGGGGGTATCCTACGAGCAGTACTTC.

Ten or more counts support this clonotype. The V gene is TRBV7-2, the J gene TRBJ1-2, with 8 bases matching TRBD1. The germline V gene has CDR1 SGHTA and CDR2 FQGNSA. J was trimmed by 7 bases and V by 6 bases; bases with no gene match: 4. The CDR3 is made up of 12 amino acids. For the CDR3, the DNA is TGTGCCAGCAGAACCGGACAGGGTGGCTACACCTTC. Its translation: CASRTGQGGYTF. The full variable domain, with the rest looked up from reference TRBV7-2 and TRBJ1-2, is GAGVSQSPSNKVTEKGKDVELRCDPISGHTALYWYRQSLGQGLEFLIYFQGNSAPDKSGLPSDRFSAERTGGSVSTLTIQRTQQEDSAVYLCASRTGQGGYTFGSGTRLTVV.

This clonotype was detected ten times or more. Here the CDR3 omits its conserved ending phenylalanine or tryptophan, so a read error is the likely source. This chain connects TRBV28 to TRBJ1-2; no reliable D call. V lost 6 bases to trimming and J lost 1 base, with 18 bases between them. The CDR3 sequence is 16 residues long. Per the germline V gene, CDR1 is MDHEN and CDR2 is SYDVKM. Here the CDR3 reads CASSVESARDNYGYTL. The CDR3 DNA reads TGTGCCAGCAGCGTGGAGTCGGCCAGAGATAACTATGGCTACACCCTC.

This clonotype was detected many times. The chain carries TRBV24-1 and TRBJ2-5; perhaps TRBD2 as D (6 bases). This CDR3 is 15 amino acids long. CDR1 and CDR2 (germline): KGHDR, SFDVKD. The V end lost 4 bases, the J end lost 1 base, and 12 bases lay between the germline ends. The CDR3 DNA reads TGTGCCACCAGTGACCTGACTAGAGGCCAAGAGACCCAGTACTTC. This sequence encodes CATSDLTRGQETQYF.

This clonotype was detected ten times or more. This sequence joins TRBV12-3 or TRBV12-4 and TRBJ1-2; 8 bases agree with TRBD1. The junction had 14 bases not matched to a gene; V was cut back by 4 bases and J by 1 base. The length of the CDR3 is 18 residues. The CDR3 DNA follows: TGTGCCAGCAGTTCCTCCGGCGGCAGGGGGCCGTTTAACTATGGCTACACCTTC. It encodes CASSSSGGRGPFNYGYTF.

Ten or more counts support this clonotype. The chain uses TRBV28 and TRBJ1-2, with 9 nucleotides matching TRBD1. The germline CDR1 and CDR2 sequences are MDHEN and SYDVKM. Trimming took 6 bases from V and 3 from J; bases not matched to a gene: 8. The CDR3 is 15 residues long. The DNA of the CDR3 is TGTGCCAGCAGCTTCGGGGGACAGGGCTACTATGGCTACACCTTC. Amino acids: CASSFGGQGYYGYTF.

The chain carries TRBV29-1 and TRBJ2-7; D gene unclear. CDR1 is SQVTM, CDR2 ANQGSEA, per germline. This CDR3 contains 11 residues. V gave up 4 bases and J gave up 3 bases, with 7 bases separating them. CDR3 nucleotides: TGCAGCGTTGCCGGAAACTACGAGCAGTACTTC. It is translated as CSVAGNYEQYF.

This clonotype was recorded at least ten times. CDR3 sequence (DNA): TGTGCTAGTGGTTTGGCCCCCAATCAGCCCCAGCATTTT. It is translated as CASGLAPNQPQHF. This chain connects TRBV12-5 to TRBJ1-5, with D unclear. The germline V gene has CDR1 LGHNT and CDR2 FRNRAP. V lost 1 base and J lost 3, with 4 bases in between. CDR3 length: 13 amino acids. Full variable domain (remainder filled in from reference TRBV12-5 and TRBJ1-5): DARVTQTPRHKVTEMGQEVTMRCQPILGHNTVFWYRQTMMQGLELLAYFRNRAPLDDSGMPKDRFSAEMPDATLATLKIQPSEPRDSAVYFCASGLAPNQPQHFGDGTRLSIL.

Many counts were recorded for this clonotype. The V gene is TRBV6-5, the J gene TRBJ2-1, with no clear D. Trimming took 2 bases from V and 8 from J, leaving 10 bases between them. CDR1 MNHEY and CDR2 SVGAGI come from the germline V gene. The CDR3 loop spans 13 amino acids. The CDR3 here is CASSYEVEDEQFF. In DNA form, the CDR3 reads TGTGCCAGCAGTTACGAAGTAGAGGATGAGCAGTTCTTC.

This clonotype showed up just a few times. The V gene is TRBV30, the J gene TRBJ1-5; D gene uncertain. This CDR3 has 14 amino acids. Trimming stripped 3 bases from V and 0 bases from J, with 9 bases between. Germline V gene data show CDR1 as GTSNPN and CDR2 as SVGIG (reference sequence). CDR3 in DNA: TGTGCCTGGAGCGCAAGGGATAGCAATCAGCCCCAGCATTTT. As protein: CAWSARDSNQPQHF. Drawing the rest from reference TRBV30 and TRBJ1-5, the complete variable domain is SQTIHQWPATLVQPVGSPLSLECTVEGTSNPNLYWYRQAAGRGLQLLFYSVGIGQISSEVPQNLSASRPQDRQFILSSKKLLLSDSGFYLCAWSARDSNQPQHFGDGTRLSIL.

This clonotype was detected ten times or more. The chain couples TRBV27 to TRBJ1-2, with D unclear. The V end was cut by 5 bases, the J end by 0 bases, with 19 bases between. CDR1 is MNHEY and CDR2 is SMNVEV in the germline V gene (reference sequence). This CDR3 contains 17 residues. The DNA of the CDR3 is TGTGCCAGCAGTGAAAGAAACACAGACCTAGCTAACTATGGCTACACCTTC. Translating it yields CASSERNTDLANYGYTF.

This clonotype was recorded at least ten times. The CDR3 sequence is CAPTSCLVSEQYF. For the CDR3, the DNA is TGTGCCCCCACTAGCTGCTTGGTCTCCGAGCAGTACTTC. The J gene is TRBJ2-7, the V gene TRBV24-1; tentatively, D is TRBD2 (6 bases). Germline V gene lookup returns CDR1 KGHDR and CDR2 SFDVKD. Trimming stripped 12 bases from V and 6 bases from J, with 20 bases between. The CDR3 contains 13 residues.